This T cell receptor beta chain was recorded in a study of early T cells in non-severe SARS-CoV-2 infection. Overall study: With bulk RNA from unsorted whole blood as input, sequencing yielded unpaired chains.

General study findings and limits: Using VDJdb, the matching emphasized anti-spike CD8 responses while missing private and CD4 specificities.

Unique molecular identifiers tagged individual cDNA molecules. MiXCR was run by TCRdb on the 5' RACE reads, yielding one entry per CDR3 protein. This sample has 20,000 to 25,000 distinct CDR3 sequences, with 3.5% to 5% found just once. This CDR3 spans 13 amino acids. The germline CDR1 and CDR2 sequences are SQVTM and ANQGSEA. Trimming took 4 bases from V and 0 from J, leaving 7 bases between them. This clonotype has a count of ten or more. Its antigen is unidentified. The sequencing input was whole blood. The V gene is TRBV29-1, the J gene TRBJ2-1, with D hard to call. This TCR derives from an adult who was a healthcare worker with PCR-confirmed SARS-CoV-2 infection or an uninfected control (not recorded which). CDR3 bases: TGCAGCGTTGTGCGGAGCTCCTACAATGAGCAGTTCTTC. Protein product: CSVVRSSYNEQFF.